These T cell receptor beta chains were read from a single sample in a study of shared clonotypes between healthy human individuals. TCRdb's copy holds only in-frame clones and misses some; the assay was immunoSEQ multiplex PCR. The repertoire holds 2 million to 3 million clones, with more than 85% as singletons. Material for sequencing was naive CD4+ T cells from PBMCs. The receptors come from a man between 18 and 35 years old in good health. Some clones in this sample may be carry-over from other donors' samples. Each CDR3 is given with its conserved first and last residue. The D gene is left open where the match is weak. Size is omitted from some rows. Given values are once, few, many or a class for expanded clones.

TRBV5-4	TRBJ1-1	NA	TRBD1	CASSSTMDRVTEAFF	TGTGCCAGCAGCTCCACGATGGACAGGGTGACTGAAGCTTTCTTT
TRBV30	TRBJ1-1	NA	NA	CARGQWGLPITEAFF	TGTGCCCGAGGACAGTGGGGTTTGCCGATCACTGAAGCTTTCTTT
TRBV5-6	TRBJ2-7	NA	TRBD2	CASSFRGLAGYEQYF	TGTGCCAGCAGCTTCCGGGGACTAGCGGGGTACGAGCAGTACTTC
TRBV28	TRBJ1-2	NA	TRBD1	CASMGSGTGDYGYTF	TGTGCCAGCATGGGTTCCGGGACAGGAGACTATGGCTACACCTTC
TRBV2	TRBJ2-2	NA	TRBD1	CASSKDRGKAGELFF	TGTGCCAGCAGTAAAGACAGGGGAAAAGCCGGGGAGCTGTTTTTT
TRBV7-8	TRBJ1-4	NA	NA	CASSLAEQEKLFF	TGTGCCAGCAGCTTAGCTGAGCAAGAAAAACTGTTTTTT
TRBV28	TRBJ1-5	NA	TRBD1	CATHPPGQSNQPQHF	TGTGCCACCCACCCCCCGGGACAGAGCAATCAGCCCCAGCATTTT
TRBV7-2	TRBJ2-7	NA	NA	CASSFRRNYEQYF	TGTGCCAGCAGCTTCAGGAGAAACTACGAGCAGTACTTC
TRBV6-5	TRBJ1-1	NA	NA	CASTSQGEAFF	TGTGCCAGCACTTCCCAGGGTGAAGCTTTCTTT
TRBV19	TRBJ2-4	once	NA	CASSIGVQNIQYF	TGTGCCAGTAGTATCGGGGTTCAAAACATTCAGTACTTC
TRBV29-1	TRBJ2-7	NA	TRBD2	CSAGGGTSGKQLYEQYF	TGCAGCGCCGGAGGGGGGACTAGCGGGAAACAGCTCTACGAGCAGTACTTC
TRBV18	TRBJ2-7	NA	TRBD1	CASSPRTGLGEQYF	TGTGCCAGCTCACCACGGACAGGGTTGGGCGAGCAGTACTTC
TRBV5-4	TRBJ1-4	NA	NA	CARSSVGLFF	TGTGCCAGAAGCTCCGTTGGACTGTTTTTT
TRBV7-2	TRBJ1-1	NA	NA	CASSPQATVRAFF	TGTGCCAGCAGCCCACAAGCCACGGTGCGCGCTTTCTTT